The text below deals with one T cell receptor (beta chain). Repertoires were generated with immunoSEQ multiplex PCR, while TCRdb's copy carries only in-frame clones and drops some. The table shows roughly 500,000 clones, with approximately 78% occurring only once. V was cut by 6 bases and J by 0 bases, with 15 bases left in between. Germline V CDR1 and CDR2: MNHEY, SMNVEV (reference sequence). This CDR3 comprises 15 residues. The data are from a study of shared T cell receptors in the human thymus. These same records also appear under a second study, on human thymus T cells. That report adds: Resections that were taken during corrective heart surgery supplied the thymus tissue. Thymic and blood repertoires seemed to favor certain V and J genes. Reports from related research described highly overlapping thymic repertoires among unrelated individuals.

The chain carries TRBV27 and TRBJ2-7, with D uncertain. The source material was thymocytes. The receptor was derived from a boy less than two years old with a congenital heart defect. As DNA, the CDR3 is TGTGCCAGCAGCACAACAGTCGCAAGCTCCTACGAGCAGTACTTC. This sequence encodes CASSTTVASSYEQYF.